The rows below give T cell receptor beta chains drawn from one sample of a study of shared clonotypes between healthy human individuals. Sequenced by immunoSEQ multiplex PCR; TCRdb stores in-frame clones only, minus some. The sample has millions of clones; 90% to 95% are singletons. The source material was naive CD4+ T cells sorted from blood. The receptors were sampled from a man between 18 and 29 years old in good health. The conserved cysteine and the conserved F or W are not part of the CDR3 here.

v_call cdr3_aa
TRBV27 ASSSLGGTSGSNTQY
TRBV5-1 ASSLEGSWGNEQF
TRBV5-1 ASRGTTAREPYEQY
TRBV28 ASSLWEGAKYEQY
TRBV2 AGGLGTGDSPLH
TRBV6-1 ASSDPRVRASNQPQH
TRBV5-6 ASSATGYSNQPQH
TRBV18 ASSPLGQGGEQF
TRBV28 ASSPTMYQETQY
TRBV28 ASSLRGGQLDLEAF
TRBV6-1 ASSEGFGGQGYEQY
TRBV18 ASSPRGFEKLF
TRBV6-1 ASSERVSFSYNSPLH
TRBV6-5 ATLPLTEDNSPLH
TRBV2 ASRIGSNEQY
TRBV7-2 ASSSPGTANTEAF
TRBV6-1 ASSEMGQNYEKLF
TRBV7-2 ASSLLGTEEQF
TRBV5-1 ASSLVDSTYEQY
TRBV5-1 ASSLGGRNNEQF
TRBV9 ASSVGWLSDTQY
TRBV11-2 ASTYRGDTYEQY
TRBV29-1 SVMAGGLNTEAF
TRBV5-1 ASSSSGTGVKKLF
TRBV10-1 ASRSQRANTGELF
TRBV19 ASSVQGRYYEQY
TRBV19 ATSTRSSYEQY
TRBV30 ACHRELGRAF
TRBV6-1 ASKRDTINYGYT
TRBV19 ASSDPQSSYEQY
TRBV7-2 ASSTLGGRFTDTQY
TRBV7-9 ASSPKGPHEKLF
TRBV6-1 ASSGRGPYEQY
TRBV27 ASSLRRGNSPLH
TRBV6-6 ASSYGTNTEAF
TRBV9 ASSDSGGNTGELF
TRBV19 ASSATGGAGANVLT
TRBV2 ASSGLAGGTDTQY
TRBV19 ASKTGVNTEAF
TRBV5-1 ASSRTGITDTQY
TRBV28 ASSPPTHSSTDTQY
TRBV5-1 ASSLGLNYEQY
TRBV7-7 ASSLDRASPLH
TRBV15 ATSRPKSGQAGEQY
TRBV4-3 ASSQEAGGPGELF
TRBV30 AWSKGVEQY
TRBV28 ASSSGLLEKLF
TRBV15 ATSTPQGARNEQF
TRBV5-4 ASSPRDPRNYGYT
TRBV10-3 AISESPQSYEQY
TRBV7-6 ASSTPSYNEQF
TRBV2 ASSENPQFEAF
TRBV30 AWSPRLAGNEQY
TRBV5-1 ASSLSGASGAYEQY
TRBV6-5 ASRPSGTSGSVD